This paragraph reports one T cell receptor beta chain. Authors' data handling: Reference gene primer amplification in the assay estimated nucleated cell counts. Libraries were prepared by immunoSEQ multiplex PCR; TCRdb keeps only in-frame clonotypes and omits some of them. That table is the source of V, J and clone size, and D and trimming were worked out from the DNA. This sample carries roughly 270,000 clones, approximately 85% of them seen once, and the ten largest clones take about 5.1%. The data were obtained in a study of blood T cell repertoires in COVID-19. Study details: Sites in the United States, Italy and Spain provided acute and convalescent COVID-19 samples. In each case, the material was cDNA or gDNA derived from T cells, B-cell-depleted T cells, or PBMCs.

V shed 4 bases and J shed 4 bases, with 12 bases lying between them. CDR1 is SGHDT and CDR2 is YYEEEE in the germline V gene. The CDR3 runs to 14 residues. The rearrangement links TRBV5-6 to TRBJ1-5; D unclear. This TCR came from a man over 45 with active or convalescent COVID-19. The sample comprised peripheral blood. This chain's CDR3 is CASSESFTNQPQHF. The CDR3 nucleotides are TGTGCCAGCAGCGAAAGCTTCACTAATCAGCCCCAGCATTTT.